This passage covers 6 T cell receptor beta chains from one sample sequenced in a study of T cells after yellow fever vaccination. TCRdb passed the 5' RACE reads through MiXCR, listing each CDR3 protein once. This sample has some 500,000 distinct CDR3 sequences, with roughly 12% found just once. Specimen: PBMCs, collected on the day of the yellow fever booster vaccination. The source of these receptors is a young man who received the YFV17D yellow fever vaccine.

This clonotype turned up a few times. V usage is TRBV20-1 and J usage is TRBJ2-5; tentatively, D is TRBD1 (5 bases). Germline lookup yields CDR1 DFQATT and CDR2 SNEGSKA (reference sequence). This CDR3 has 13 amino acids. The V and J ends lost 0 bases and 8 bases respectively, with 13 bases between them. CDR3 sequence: CSARDRRQQTQYF. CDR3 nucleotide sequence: TGCAGTGCTAGAGATCGCCGACAGCAAACCCAGTACTTC.

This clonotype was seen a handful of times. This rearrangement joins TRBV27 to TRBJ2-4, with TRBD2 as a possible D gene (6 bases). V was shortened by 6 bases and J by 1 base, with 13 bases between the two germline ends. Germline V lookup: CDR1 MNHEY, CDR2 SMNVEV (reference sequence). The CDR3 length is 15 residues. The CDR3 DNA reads TGTGCCAGCAGCAGGCCGGGAGAGGCCAAAAACATTCAGTACTTC. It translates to CASSRPGEAKNIQYF.

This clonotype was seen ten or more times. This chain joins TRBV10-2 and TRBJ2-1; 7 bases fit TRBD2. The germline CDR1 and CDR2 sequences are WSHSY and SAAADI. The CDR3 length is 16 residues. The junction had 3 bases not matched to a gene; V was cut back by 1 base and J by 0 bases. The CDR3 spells CASSEFGGSSYNEQFF. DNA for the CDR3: TGCGCCAGCAGTGAGTTTGGCGGGAGCTCCTACAATGAGCAGTTCTTC.

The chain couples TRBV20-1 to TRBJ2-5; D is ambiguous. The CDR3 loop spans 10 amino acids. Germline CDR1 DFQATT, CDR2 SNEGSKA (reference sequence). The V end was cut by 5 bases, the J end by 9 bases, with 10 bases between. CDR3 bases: TGCAGTGCTGTGCTTGAGGCCCAGTACTTC. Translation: CSAVLEAQYF.

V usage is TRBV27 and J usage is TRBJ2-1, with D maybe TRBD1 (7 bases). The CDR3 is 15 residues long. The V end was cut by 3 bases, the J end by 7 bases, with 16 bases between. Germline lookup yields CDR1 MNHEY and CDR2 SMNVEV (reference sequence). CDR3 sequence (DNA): TGTGCCAGCAGTTTTGGAGGGGGCCTTCGGAATGAGCAGTTCTTC. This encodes CASSFGGGLRNEQFF.

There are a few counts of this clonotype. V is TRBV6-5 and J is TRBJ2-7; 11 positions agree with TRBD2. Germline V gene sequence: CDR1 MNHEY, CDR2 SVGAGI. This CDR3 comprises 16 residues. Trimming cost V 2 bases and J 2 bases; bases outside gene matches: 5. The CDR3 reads CASSYDRLAGTYEQYF. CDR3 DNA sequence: TGTGCCAGCAGTTACGACCGACTAGCGGGGACCTACGAGCAGTACTTC.